The next 26 T cell receptor beta chains were all read from a single sample in a study of cytomegalovirus exposure and HLA in healthy donors. PCR employed 60 Vbeta and 13 Jbeta primers. Measured with immunoSEQ multiplex PCR; TCRdb has only the in-frame clones, and not every one. The table includes about 150,000 clones, approximately 80% detected once. The source material was PBMCs. These receptors came from a man between 40 and 49 years old in good health and CMV-seronegative.

CDR3 sequence: CASSYSQGLRGNTIYF. CDR3 sequence (DNA): TGTGCCAGCAGTTACAGCCAGGGGCTAAGGGGAAACACCATATATTTT. The rearrangement links TRBV6-5 to TRBJ1-3, with D possibly matching TRBD1 (6 bases). CDR3 length: 16 amino acids. The V gene's germline CDR1 is MNHEY and CDR2 SVGAGI. Deletions cut 2 bases from V and 4 bases from J, with 15 bases between.

The chain is built from TRBV6-5 and TRBJ1-1; 8 bases map to TRBD1. With 0 bases clipped from V and 8 bases from J, the junction kept 8 bases outside the gene matches. Germline V gives CDR1 MNHEY, CDR2 SVGAGI. The CDR3 is 15 amino acids. CDR3 coding DNA: TGTGCCAGCAGTTACTCGGGGACAGGTGGGCACGAAGCTTTCTTT. It codes for CASSYSGTGGHEAFF.

Concerning this clone itself: The junction and the germline gene differ at one end; a read error may be behind it. This chain links TRBV7-2 with TRBJ1-4, with TRBD1 as a possible D gene (6 bases). From germline, CDR1 is SGHTA and CDR2 FQGNSA. The CDR3 spans 16 residues. CDR3 DNA sequence: TGTGCCAGCAGCGTAGCGGCGGCGTCGGACAGTCGAAAACTGTTTTTT. Translating gives CASSVAAASDSRKLFF.

The DNA for the CDR3 is TGTGCCAGCAGTGAAGGGGGACAGGGGGTTGTGAATGGCTACACCTTC. Residues: CASSEGGQGVVNGYTF. V usage is TRBV25-1 and J usage is TRBJ1-2, with 11 positions matching TRBD1. Per the germline V gene, CDR1 is MGHDK and CDR2 is SYGVNS. This CDR3 is built from 16 residues. V shed 2 bases and J 6 bases; nucleotides not matched to a gene: 8.

This clone came up a few times. V gene TRBV7-2 combines with J gene TRBJ2-3, with 9 bases lining up with TRBD2. Germline lookup yields CDR1 SGHTA and CDR2 FQGNSA. V lost 0 bases, J lost 4 bases, and 2 bases stayed unmatched. This CDR3 is 15 amino acids long. The CDR3 DNA reads as TGTGCCAGCAGCTTAGCGCGGGGGGGCGCAGATACGCAGTATTTT. It yields the protein CASSLARGGADTQYF. The variable domain in full, with the rest retrieved from reference TRBV7-2 and TRBJ2-3, is GAGVSQSPSNKVTEKGKDVELRCDPISGHTALYWYRQSLGQGLEFLIYFQGNSAPDKSGLPSDRFSAERTGGSVSTLTIQRTQQEDSAVYLCASSLARGGADTQYFGPGTRLTVL.

This rearrangement joins TRBV4-3 to TRBJ2-5; 8 bases fit TRBD1. The CDR3 is made up of 18 amino acids. V lost 1 base and J lost 4; bases outside the gene matches: 14. Germline CDR1 is LGHNA and CDR2 is YSLEER. CDR3 region: CASSQGRLDGRGPETQYF. In DNA form, the CDR3 reads TGCGCCAGCAGCCAAGGTCGGTTGGATGGCAGGGGGCCAGAGACCCAGTACTTC.

CDR3 in DNA: TGTGCCAGCAGCTTATGGGGCGGCTCCGGGGAGCTGTTTTTT. Residues: CASSLWGGSGELFF. This rearrangement joins TRBV7-2 to TRBJ2-2; tentatively, D is TRBD1 (5 bases). The CDR3 loop spans 14 amino acids. Germline V gene lookup returns CDR1 SGHTA and CDR2 FQGNSA. Trimming stripped 2 bases from V and 6 bases from J, with 10 bases between.

V gene TRBV28 combines with J gene TRBJ2-4; perhaps TRBD1 as D (6 bases). Trimming shortened V by 5 bases and J by 1 base, and 18 bases separated the two germline ends. CDR3 length: 17 amino acids. The germline V gene has CDR1 MDHEN and CDR2 SYDVKM. The CDR3 DNA is TGTGCCAGCAGTAGGGCGGAGGCAGGGGTGGCCAAAAACATTCAGTACTTC. The encoded protein is CASSRAEAGVAKNIQYF.

The chain combines TRBV30 with TRBJ2-7; D is uncertain. The CDR3 has 13 residues. In germline, CDR1 is GTSNPN, CDR2 SVGIG (reference sequence). The V gene lost 0 bases and the J gene lost 0 bases, with 6 bases spanning the gap. This chain's CDR3 is CAWSVSSSYEQYF. The DNA of the CDR3 is TGTGCCTGGAGTGTCTCCAGCTCCTACGAGCAGTACTTC.

The gene calls are TRBV2 and TRBJ2-2; 9 bases align to TRBD1. The CDR3 has 15 residues. V trimming: 8 bases; J trimming: 0 bases; junction bases outside the gene matches: 4. CDR1 SNHLY and CDR2 FYNNEI come from the germline V gene. CDR3 in DNA: TGTGCCAGCGCCGGGACAGGGACGAACACCGGGGAGCTGTTTTTT. Its translation: CASAGTGTNTGELFF.

This chain connects TRBV14 to TRBJ2-7; 7 nucleotides line up with TRBD2. The germline V gene has CDR1 SGHDN and CDR2 FVKESK. The CDR3 runs 14 residues. V shed 3 bases, J shed 3 bases, and the junction held 5 bases outside the gene matches. In DNA form, the CDR3 reads TGTGCCAGCAGCCAGGGCGGGAGAGGCTACGAGCAGTACTTC. Protein product: CASSQGGRGYEQYF.

The chain employs TRBV27 and TRBJ2-7, with a possible D match to TRBD2 (6 bases). The CDR3 length is 13 residues. Looked up from germline, CDR1 is MNHEY and CDR2 is SMNVEV (reference sequence). V was cut by 8 bases and J by 3 bases, with 14 bases left in between. The CDR3 DNA reads TGTGCCAGCGGGGACTCCAACGGCTACGAGCAGTACTTC. Residues: CASGDSNGYEQYF.

V usage is TRBV30 and J usage is TRBJ2-7; no clear D gene. Germline CDR1 and CDR2: GTSNPN and SVGIG (reference sequence). V lost 1 base and J 5 bases, leaving 6 bases between the germline ends. The CDR3 consists of 11 residues. The CDR3 sequence: CAWSDLDEQYF. The CDR3 nucleotides are TGTGCCTGGAGTGACTTGGACGAGCAGTACTTC.

The chain links TRBV2 to TRBJ2-1, with TRBD1 identical over 7 bases. Per germline, CDR1 SNHLY and CDR2 FYNNEI. The CDR3 has 15 residues. Trimming at V came to 5 bases and at J to 0 bases, leaving 4 bases not matched to a gene. The CDR3 region is CASSRDRASYNEQFF. The CDR3 coding sequence is TGTGCCAGCAGTCGCGACAGGGCCTCCTACAATGAGCAGTTCTTC. The variable domain in full, with the rest retrieved from reference TRBV2 and TRBJ2-1, is EPEVTQTPSHQVTQMGQEVILRCVPISNHLYFYWYRQILGQKVEFLVSFYNNEISEKSEIFDDQFSVERPDGSNFTLKIRSTKLEDSAMYFCASSRDRASYNEQFFGPGTRLTVL.

V is TRBV4-3 and J is TRBJ1-2; weak D call: TRBD1 (5 bases). CDR1 LGHNA and CDR2 YSLEER come from the germline V gene. The CDR3 sequence is 15 residues long. The V end was cut by 3 bases, the J end by 8 bases, with 19 bases between. CDR3 in amino acids: CASSQADGGLEGYTF. In nucleotides, the CDR3 is TGCGCCAGCAGCCAGGCAGATGGGGGACTAGAAGGCTACACCTTC.

This chain links TRBV5-1 with TRBJ2-7, with a weak D call TRBD1 (5 bases). Trimming pared 0 bases from V and 2 bases from J, leaving 9 bases between. The germline V gene has CDR1 SGHRS and CDR2 YFSETQ. The CDR3 length is 14 residues. The CDR3, as DNA: TGCGCCAGCAGCTTGGCTCCGGACACCTACGAGCAGTACTTC. This gives the protein CASSLAPDTYEQYF. Together with reference TRBV5-1 and TRBJ2-7, the CDR3 gives the full variable domain: KAGVTQTPRYLIKTRGQQVTLSCSPISGHRSVSWYQQTPGQGLQFLFEYFSETQRNKGNFPGRFSGRQFSNSRSEMNVSTLELGDSALYLCASSLAPDTYEQYFGPGTRLTVT.

V and J are TRBV10-3 and TRBJ1-5, with D unresolved. This CDR3 is 17 amino acids long. Germline-derived CDR1 and CDR2 are ENHRY and SYGVKD. Trimming cost V 0 bases and J 5 bases, with 17 bases left between them. The CDR3: CAISESREGVSHQPQHF. The DNA for the CDR3 is TGTGCCATCAGTGAGTCGAGAGAGGGCGTGTCCCATCAGCCCCAGCATTTT.

J is TRBJ1-1 and V is TRBV7-3; perhaps TRBD1 as D (6 bases). V dropped 4 bases and J dropped 6 bases, with 15 bases sitting between them. The CDR3 totals 14 residues. Germline-derived CDR1 and CDR2 are SGHTA and FQGTGA. Here the CDR3 reads CASSSVGGAPEAFF. The CDR3 DNA reads TGTGCCAGCAGCTCTGTGGGGGGGGCCCCTGAAGCTTTCTTT.

A single count supports this clone. The chain employs TRBV19 and TRBJ1-2; D perhaps matches TRBD1 (6 bases). The ends were cut back, 5 bases at V and 8 bases at J, with 15 bases in the middle. The germline V gene encodes CDR1 LNHDA and CDR2 SQIVND (reference sequence). The CDR3 has 13 residues. The CDR3 DNA reads as TGTGCCAGTAGTCCTTTAGGGGGGGGAGGCTACACCTTC. Protein: CASSPLGGGGYTF.

The chain couples TRBV18 to TRBJ2-1; 12 bases agree with TRBD2. V gave up 3 bases and J gave up 4 bases; unmatched junction bases: 4. CDR1 is KGHSH, CDR2 LQKENI, per germline. This CDR3 has 16 amino acids. CDR3 sequence reads: CASSPPGTSGYNEQFF. CDR3 bases: TGTGCCAGCTCACCGCCCGGGACTAGCGGGTACAATGAGCAGTTCTTC.

The chain joins TRBV27 to TRBJ2-3; no clear D gene. The V and J ends lost 3 bases and 0 bases respectively, with 7 bases between them. The CDR3 length is 14 residues. The germline V gene encodes CDR1 MNHEY and CDR2 SMNVEV (reference sequence). DNA of the CDR3: TGTGCCAGCAGTTTTGGGCCCAGCACAGATACGCAGTATTTT. This translates into CASSFGPSTDTQYF.

The chain links TRBV27 to TRBJ2-1; TRBD2 matches 7 bases. Germline CDR1 MNHEY, CDR2 SMNVEV (reference sequence). The CDR3 runs 12 residues. With V trimmed by 4 bases and J by 15 bases, 9 bases remained unmatched. CDR3 residues: CASSSLAGVAFF. CDR3 DNA sequence: TGTGCCAGCAGTTCCCTGGCGGGAGTGGCGTTCTTC.

The chain is built from TRBV11-3 and TRBJ1-2, with D perhaps TRBD1 (5 bases). The V end was cut by 2 bases, the J end by 0 bases, with 22 bases between. The CDR3 consists of 19 residues. Germline CDR1 SGHNT, CDR2 YENEEA. CDR3 nucleotide sequence: TGTGCCAGCAGCTTACATTTGGGCGGTTTGTCAGGGACTAACTATGGCTACACCTTC. This encodes CASSLHLGGLSGTNYGYTF.

The V and J genes are TRBV6-1 and TRBJ1-5; possible D gene TRBD1, 5 bases. The CDR3 runs to 14 residues. In germline, CDR1 is MNHNS, CDR2 SASEGT. Deletions cut 7 bases from V and 3 bases from J, with 13 bases between. This chain's CDR3 is CASIWQGTNQPQHF. The CDR3 DNA follows: TGTGCCAGCATCTGGCAGGGTACCAATCAGCCCCAGCATTTT.

The rearrangement links TRBV6-5 to TRBJ1-2; weak D call: TRBD1 (6 bases). Germline V CDR1 and CDR2: MNHEY, SVGAGI. V lost 7 bases to trimming and J lost 5 bases, with 14 bases between them. The CDR3 runs to 13 residues. CDR3 sequence: CASTSGDEYGYTF. The CDR3 coding sequence is TGTGCCAGCACCTCAGGGGATGAGTATGGCTACACCTTC.

This sequence joins TRBV11-3 and TRBJ2-3, with TRBD2 matching 9 bases. The germline CDR1 and CDR2 sequences are SGHNT and YENEEA. Trimming cost V 5 bases and J 2 bases; bases outside gene matches: 11. The CDR3 has 17 residues. CDR3 DNA sequence: TGTGCCAGCAGCCCGAGGAGGCGGGGGGGCATCACAGATACGCAGTATTTT. Residues: CASSPRRRGGITDTQYF.